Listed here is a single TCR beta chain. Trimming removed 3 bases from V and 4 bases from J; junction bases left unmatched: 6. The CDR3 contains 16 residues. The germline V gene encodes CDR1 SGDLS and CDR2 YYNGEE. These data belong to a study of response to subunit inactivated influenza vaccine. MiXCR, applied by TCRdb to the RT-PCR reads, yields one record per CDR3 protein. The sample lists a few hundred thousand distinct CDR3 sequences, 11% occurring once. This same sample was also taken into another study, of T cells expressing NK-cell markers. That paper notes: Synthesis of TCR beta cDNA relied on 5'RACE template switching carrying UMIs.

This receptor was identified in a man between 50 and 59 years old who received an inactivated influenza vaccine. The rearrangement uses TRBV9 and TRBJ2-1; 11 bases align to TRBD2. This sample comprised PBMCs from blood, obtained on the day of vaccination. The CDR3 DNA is TGTGCCAGCAGCGGGGGGACTAGCGGACCTTACAATGAGCAGTTCTTC. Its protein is CASSGGTSGPYNEQFF. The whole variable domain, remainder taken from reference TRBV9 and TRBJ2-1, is DSGVTQTPKHLITATGQRVTLRCSPRSGDLSVYWYQQSLDQGLQFLIQYYNGEERAKGNILERFSAQQFPDLHSELNLSSLELGDSALYFCASSGGTSGPYNEQFFGPGTRLTVL.